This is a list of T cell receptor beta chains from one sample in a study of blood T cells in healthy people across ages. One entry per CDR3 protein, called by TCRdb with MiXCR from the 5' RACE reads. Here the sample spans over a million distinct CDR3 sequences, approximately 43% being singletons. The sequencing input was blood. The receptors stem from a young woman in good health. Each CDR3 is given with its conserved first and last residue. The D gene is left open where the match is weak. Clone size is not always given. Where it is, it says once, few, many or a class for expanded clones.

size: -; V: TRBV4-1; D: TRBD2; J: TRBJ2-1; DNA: TGCGCCAGCAGGGGACTAGCGGGGGCCCTGTACAATGAGCAGTTCTTC; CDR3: CASRGLAGALYNEQFF
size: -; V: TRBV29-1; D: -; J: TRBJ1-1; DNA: TGCAGCGTCGAGGGGCTATTCAGGGCCACTGAAGCTTTCTTT; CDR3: CSVEGLFRATEAFF
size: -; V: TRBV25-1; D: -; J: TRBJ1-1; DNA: TGTGCCAGCAGTGAACGAGGGGGGGCGATGAACACTGAAGCTTTCTTT; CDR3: CASSERGGAMNTEAFF
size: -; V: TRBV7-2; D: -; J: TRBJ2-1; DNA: TGTGCCAGCAGCTTAGCAATGGCGAGCAGATCCTACAATGAGCAGTTCTTC; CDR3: CASSLAMASRSYNEQFF
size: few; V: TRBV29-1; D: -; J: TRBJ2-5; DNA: TGCAGCGTTGGAGTTTTGGGAAAGACCCAGTACTTC; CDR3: CSVGVLGKTQYF
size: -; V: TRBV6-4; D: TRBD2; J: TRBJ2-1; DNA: TGTGCCAGCAGTGACGGGGCGGGAGCAAAAAATGAGCAGTTCTTC; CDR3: CASSDGAGAKNEQFF
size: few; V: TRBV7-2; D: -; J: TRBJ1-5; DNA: TGTGCCAGCAGCTTTTCCTGGGATCAGCCCCAGCATTTT; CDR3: CASSFSWDQPQHF
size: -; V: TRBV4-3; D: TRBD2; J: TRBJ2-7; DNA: TGCGCCAGCAGCCCTCAATATCTGCAAGGACTAGCGCCCTACGGGCAGTACTTC; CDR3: CASSPQYLQGLAPYGQYF
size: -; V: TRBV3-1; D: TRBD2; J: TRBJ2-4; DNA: TGTGCCAGCCTGGCTAGCGGGGTAAACATTCAGTACTTC; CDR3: CASLASGVNIQYF
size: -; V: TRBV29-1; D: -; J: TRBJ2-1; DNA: TGCAGCGTTGGGCCCCTGGGAGAGACCCAGTTCTTC; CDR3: CSVGPLGETQFF
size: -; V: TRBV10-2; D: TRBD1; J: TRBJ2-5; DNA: TGCGCCAGCAGCGACCTATCCGGACAGGGAGAGACCCAGTACTTC; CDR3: CASSDLSGQGETQYF
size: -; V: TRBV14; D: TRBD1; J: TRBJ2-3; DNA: TGTGCCAGCAGCCAAGTCGAACTAGGAGGACAGGGTACGCAGTATTTT; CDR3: CASSQVELGGQGTQYF
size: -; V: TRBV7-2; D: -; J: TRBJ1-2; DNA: TGTGCCAGCAGCGAATCAAGCGACTATGGCTACACCTTC; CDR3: CASSESSDYGYTF
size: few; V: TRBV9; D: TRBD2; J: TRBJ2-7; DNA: TGTGCCAGCAGCGTCCGGGGGGAGCCATACAATGAGCAGTACTTC; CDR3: CASSVRGEPYNEQYF
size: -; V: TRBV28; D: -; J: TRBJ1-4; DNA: TGTGCCAGCAGTTTATCCCCGGGATGGGGGCCAACAACTAATGAAAAACTGTTTTTT; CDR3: CASSLSPGWGPTTNEKLFF
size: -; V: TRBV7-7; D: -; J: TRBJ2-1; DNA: TGTGCTAGCAGCCCGGACAGTTTCGAGCTGTTCTTC; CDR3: CASSPDSFELFF
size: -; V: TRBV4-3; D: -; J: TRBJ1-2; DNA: TGCGCCAGCAGCCAAGATGGCACTTACTATGGCTACACCTTC; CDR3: CASSQDGTYYGYTF
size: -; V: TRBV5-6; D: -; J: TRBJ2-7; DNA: TGTGCCAGCAGCTTGGCAGGGTTCGACTACGAGCAGTACTTC; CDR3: CASSLAGFDYEQYF
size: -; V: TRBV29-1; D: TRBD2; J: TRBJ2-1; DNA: TGCAGCGTTGAAGATCCTAGGACTAGCGGGCGGTACAATGAGCAGTTCTTC; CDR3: CSVEDPRTSGRYNEQFF
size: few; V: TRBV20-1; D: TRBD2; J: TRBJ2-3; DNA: TGCAGCTCCTCCGGGACTAGCGCCGAGCAGGATACGCAGTATTTT; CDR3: CSSSGTSAEQDTQYF
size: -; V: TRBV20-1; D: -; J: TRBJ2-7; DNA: TGCAGTGCTAGAGAGAAGGGAGGGGACAGGCGGTACGAGCAGTACTTC; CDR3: CSAREKGGDRRYEQYF
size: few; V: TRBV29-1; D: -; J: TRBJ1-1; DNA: TGCAGCGCCAGTCCGGGGGGTTTGACTGAAGCTTTCTTT; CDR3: CSASPGGLTEAFF
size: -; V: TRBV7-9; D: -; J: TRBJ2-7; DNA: TGTGCCAGCAGCCCACGGGACAACTCCGACGAGCAGTACTTC; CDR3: CASSPRDNSDEQYF
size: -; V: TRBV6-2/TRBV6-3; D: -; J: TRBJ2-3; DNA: TGTGCCAGCACAGTGGCACTTAGCACAGATACGCAGTATTTT; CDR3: CASTVALSTDTQYF
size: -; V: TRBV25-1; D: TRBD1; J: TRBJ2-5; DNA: TGCGCCAGCGAGAAGCCGGGACAGGAAAAGACCCAGTACTTC; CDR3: CASEKPGQEKTQYF
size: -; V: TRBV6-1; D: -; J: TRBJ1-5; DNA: TGTGCCAGCAGTGAAGGTCCCAATCAGCACCAGCATTTT; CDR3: CASSEGPNQHQHF
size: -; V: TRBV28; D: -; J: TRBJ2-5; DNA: TGTGCCAGCAGTTTCTCTAGCGCGGTTATGACCCAGTACTTC; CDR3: CASSFSSAVMTQYF
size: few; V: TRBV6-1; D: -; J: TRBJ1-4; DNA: TGTGCCAGCAGTGACCAGGGGCGGGTTACTAATGAAAAACTGTTTTTT; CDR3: CASSDQGRVTNEKLFF
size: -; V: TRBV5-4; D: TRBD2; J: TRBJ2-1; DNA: TGTGCCAGCAGCTTGGGTGGGACTAGCGGTTTAAATGAGCAGTTCTTC; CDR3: CASSLGGTSGLNEQFF
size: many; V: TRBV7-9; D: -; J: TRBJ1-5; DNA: TGTGCCAGCAGCTTAGATGTCCCTCGAGGCAATCAGCCCCAGCATTTT; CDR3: CASSLDVPRGNQPQHF
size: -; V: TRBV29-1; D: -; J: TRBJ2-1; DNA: TGCAGCGTTGAATTTAGCAGGGGCAATGAGCAGTTCTTC; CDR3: CSVEFSRGNEQFF
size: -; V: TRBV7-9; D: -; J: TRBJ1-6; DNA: TGTGCCAGCAGCGACCCGGGCAATTCACCCCTCCACTTT; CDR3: CASSDPGNSPLHF
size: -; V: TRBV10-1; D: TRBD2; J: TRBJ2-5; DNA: TGCGCCAGCAGTGAGTCGAAGCGGGGGGTCAGGAATGAGCAGTACTTC; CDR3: CASSESKRGVRNEQYF
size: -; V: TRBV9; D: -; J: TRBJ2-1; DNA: TGTGCCGGCTCTGTGGGGCCCTTCAATGAGCAGTTCTTC; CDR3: CAGSVGPFNEQFF
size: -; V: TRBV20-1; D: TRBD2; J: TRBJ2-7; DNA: TGCAGTGCGCGCCCTAGCGGGCGAACCTACGAGCAGTACTTC; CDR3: CSARPSGRTYEQYF
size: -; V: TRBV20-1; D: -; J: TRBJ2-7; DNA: TGCAGTGCCGTGGGCGGTCGGCCCTACGAGCAGTACTTC; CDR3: CSAVGGRPYEQYF
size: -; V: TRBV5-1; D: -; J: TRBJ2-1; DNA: TGCGCCAGCAGCTTGGCCGTCGTTAGGGATGGGTCTTACAATGAGCAGTTCTTC; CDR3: CASSLAVVRDGSYNEQFF
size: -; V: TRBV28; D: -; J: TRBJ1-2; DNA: TGTGCCGGCATCCACCCAGGACAAGACTATGGCTACACCTTC; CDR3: CAGIHPGQDYGYTF
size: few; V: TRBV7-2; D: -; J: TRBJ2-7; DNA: TGTGCCAGCAGCCCGAGGGGACCCCTGTCAGCCTACGAGCAGTACTTC; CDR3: CASSPRGPLSAYEQYF
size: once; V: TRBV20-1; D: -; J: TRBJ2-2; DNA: TGCAGTGCATATCAGGGAGGGGGCACCGGGGAGCTGTTTTTT; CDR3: CSAYQGGGTGELFF
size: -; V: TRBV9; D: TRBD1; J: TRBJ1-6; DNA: TGTGCCAGCAGCGCCGACCGGGACAGTTATAATTCACCCCTCCACTTT; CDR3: CASSADRDSYNSPLHF
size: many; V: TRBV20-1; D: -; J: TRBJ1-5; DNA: TGCAGTGCTAGAGATCGGATTATTGGGACACCAAATCAGCCCCAGCATTTT; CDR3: CSARDRIIGTPNQPQHF
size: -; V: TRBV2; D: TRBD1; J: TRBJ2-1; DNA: TGTGCCAGCAGGAAGGACAGGGGAACCTACAATGAGCAGTTCTTC; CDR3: CASRKDRGTYNEQFF
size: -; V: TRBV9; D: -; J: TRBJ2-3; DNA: TGTGCCAGCAGCGTAGGGAGAGACTCCACAGATACGCAGTATTTT; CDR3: CASSVGRDSTDTQYF
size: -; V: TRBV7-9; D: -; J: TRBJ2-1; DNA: TGTGCCAGCAGCTTAGGTGGGACTCTTCGTAATGAGCAGTTCTTC; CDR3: CASSLGGTLRNEQFF
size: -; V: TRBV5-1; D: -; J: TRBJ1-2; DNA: TGCGCCAGCAGCGTCGACAGGATTAACTATGGCTACACCTTC; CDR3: CASSVDRINYGYTF
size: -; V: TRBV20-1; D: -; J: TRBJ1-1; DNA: TGCAGTGCTAGAGTTGGGAACCCGGGAACTGAAGCTTTCTTT; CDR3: CSARVGNPGTEAFF
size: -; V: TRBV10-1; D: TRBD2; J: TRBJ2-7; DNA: TGCGCCAGCAGTGATTTAGCGGGGGAATACAATGAGCAGTACTTC; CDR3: CASSDLAGEYNEQYF
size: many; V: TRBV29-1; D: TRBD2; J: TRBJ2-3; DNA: TGCAGCGTGGAACTAGCGGGAGGGCCTAGGTATACGCAGTATTTT; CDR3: CSVELAGGPRYTQYF
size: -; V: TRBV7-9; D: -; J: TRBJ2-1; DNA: TGTGCCAGCAGCCCTAGCCTCTTAGGTAGTGAGCAGTTCTTC; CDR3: CASSPSLLGSEQFF
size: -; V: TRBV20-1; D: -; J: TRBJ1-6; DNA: TGCAGTGCTACCCACGACAGCTCCTATAATTCACCCCTCCACTTT; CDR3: CSATHDSSYNSPLHF
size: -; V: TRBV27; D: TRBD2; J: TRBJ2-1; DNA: TGTGCCAGCACCCGACTAGCGGGGCGGGATGAGCAGTTCTTC; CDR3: CASTRLAGRDEQFF
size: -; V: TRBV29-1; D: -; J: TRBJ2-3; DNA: TGCAGCGTTGATATGGGGGCCAACACAGATACGCAGTATTTT; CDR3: CSVDMGANTDTQYF
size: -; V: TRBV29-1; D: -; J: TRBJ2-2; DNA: TGCAGCGGAGTCCCGGAGACCGGGGAGCTGTTTTTT; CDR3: CSGVPETGELFF
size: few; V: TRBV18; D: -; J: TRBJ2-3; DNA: TGTGCCAGCTCACCGGGGACTCGCGGGCCAGATACGCAGTATTTT; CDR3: CASSPGTRGPDTQYF